This TCR beta chain was identified during a study of control samples from healthy donors and cancer patients. Germline CDR1 reads LNHDA; CDR2 reads SQIVND (reference sequence). The CDR3 extends over 13 amino acids. The junction had 1 base not matched to a gene; V was cut back by 4 bases and J by 5 bases. Repertoires were generated with immunoSEQ multiplex PCR, while TCRdb's copy carries only in-frame clones and drops some. The sample contains about 170,000 clones, 91% of which appear only once. The receptor comes from a woman aged 25 to 45 in good health. The rearrangement links TRBV19 to TRBJ2-5, with 10 bases aligning to TRBD1. The sample comprised blood. DNA for the CDR3: TGTGCCAGTAGTAGGGACAGGGGCGAGACCCAGTACTTC. Amino acid sequence: CASSRDRGETQYF.